The clone carrying this T cell receptor (beta chain) was seen a handful of times. Antigen: not known. The TCR beta cDNA libraries carried unique molecular identifiers. T cells numbering roughly 0.9 to 11 million gave rise to a few hundred thousand cDNA molecules. Each CDR3 protein gets one entry after TCRdb re-called the PCR reads with MiXCR. The profile shows roughly 650,000 distinct CDR3 sequences, roughly three fifths of them singletons. CDR3 size: 17 residues. V was pared by 4 bases and J by 3 bases, with 8 bases of the junction left unmatched. Germline V gene data show CDR1 as SGHRS and CDR2 as YFSETQ. This entry is derived from a study of post-analysis software for immune sequencing data. Study-wide background: Relapsing-remitting, secondary progressive and progressive-relapsing forms of multiple sclerosis all featured among disease courses. Overall study findings and caveats: Samples sharing a preparation batch grouped tightly together when assessed by F measure. When patients were compared with controls, four to six TRBV segments were more frequent, TRBV5-6, TRBV5-1 and TRBV20-1 among them. Relative to controls, patients with multiple sclerosis showed significantly lower normalized Chao1 diversity.

This TCR derives from a girl aged 2 to 9 with multiple sclerosis. Specimen: blood. J is TRBJ2-3 and V is TRBV5-1; 13 bases fit TRBD2. The CDR3 DNA sequence: TGCGCCAGCAGCCCTACACTAGCGGGAGGGCGAACAGATACGCAGTATTTT. Amino acids: CASSPTLAGGRTDTQYF.